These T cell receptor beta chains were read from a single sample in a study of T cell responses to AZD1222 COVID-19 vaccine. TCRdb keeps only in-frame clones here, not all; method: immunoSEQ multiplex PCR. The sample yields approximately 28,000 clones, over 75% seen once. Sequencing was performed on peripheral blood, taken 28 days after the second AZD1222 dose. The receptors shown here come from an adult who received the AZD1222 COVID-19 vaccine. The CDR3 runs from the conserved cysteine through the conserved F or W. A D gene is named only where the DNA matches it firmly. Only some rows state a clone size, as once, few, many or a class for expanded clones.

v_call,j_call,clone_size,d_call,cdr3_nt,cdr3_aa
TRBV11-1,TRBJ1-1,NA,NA,TGTGCCAGCAGCTTAGGACAGCTGAACACTGAAGCTTTCTTT,CASSLGQLNTEAFF
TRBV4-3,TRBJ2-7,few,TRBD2,TGCGCCAGCAGCCAAGGGATAAGAGCGGGGGTTCCCTACGAGCAGTACTTC,CASSQGIRAGVPYEQYF
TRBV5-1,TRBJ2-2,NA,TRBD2,TGCGCCAGCAGCTCCCGAGCGGGGGCGAACACCGGGGAGCTGTTTTTT,CASSSRAGANTGELFF
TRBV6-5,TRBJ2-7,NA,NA,TGTGCCAGCAGGGGGGTAGGGACCTACGAGCAGTACTTC,CASRGVGTYEQYF
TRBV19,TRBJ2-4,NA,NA,TGTGCCAGTAGTATTGGTCCCCTGGGGGTTCAGTACTTC,CASSIGPLGVQYF
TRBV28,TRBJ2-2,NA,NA,TGTGCCAGCAGTTCGGGGGTTAACGGGGAGCTGTTTTTT,CASSSGVNGELFF
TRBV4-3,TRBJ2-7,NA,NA,TGCGCCAGCAGCCAGGGCTCCTGGCGTTACCTCTCCGAGCAGTACTTC,CASSQGSWRYLSEQYF
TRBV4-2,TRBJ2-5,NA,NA,TGTGCCAGCAGCCAAGATCTCGGGGGGCCCCAGTACTTC,CASSQDLGGPQYF
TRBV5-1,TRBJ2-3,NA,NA,TGCGCCAGCAGCTTATTGCGGGGCACAGATACGCAGTATTTT,CASSLLRGTDTQYF
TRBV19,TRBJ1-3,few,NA,TGTGCCAGTAGAGACGGCGGGGGTTTTGGAAACACCATATATTTT,CASRDGGGFGNTIYF
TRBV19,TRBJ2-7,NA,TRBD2,TGTGCCAGTAGTATTGGTTCCGGCGGGGGTAGCTCCTACGAGCAGTACTTC,CASSIGSGGGSSYEQYF
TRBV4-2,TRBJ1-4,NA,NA,TGTGCCAGCAGCCTCAAGTCTGGGTTCGAGACTGATGAAAAACTGTTTTTT,CASSLKSGFETDEKLFF
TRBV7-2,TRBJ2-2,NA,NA,TGTGCCAGCAGCTTATTGGGCTTAGCCACCGGGGAGCTGTTTTTT,CASSLLGLATGELFF